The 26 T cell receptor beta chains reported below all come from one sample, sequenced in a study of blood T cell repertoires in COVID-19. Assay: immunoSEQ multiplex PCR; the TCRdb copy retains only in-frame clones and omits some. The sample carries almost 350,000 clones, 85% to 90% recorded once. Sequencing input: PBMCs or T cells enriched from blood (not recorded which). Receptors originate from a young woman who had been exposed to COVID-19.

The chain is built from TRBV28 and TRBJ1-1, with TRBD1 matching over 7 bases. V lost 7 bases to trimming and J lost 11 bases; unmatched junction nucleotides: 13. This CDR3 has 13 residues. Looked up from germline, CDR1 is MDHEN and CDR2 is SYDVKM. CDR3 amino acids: CASTPGGRDSAFF. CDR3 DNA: TGTGCCAGCACCCCAGGGGGTAGAGACAGTGCTTTCTTT.

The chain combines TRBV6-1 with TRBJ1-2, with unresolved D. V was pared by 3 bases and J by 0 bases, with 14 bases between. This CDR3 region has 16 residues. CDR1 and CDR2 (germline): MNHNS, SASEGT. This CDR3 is CASSEARPTANYGYTF. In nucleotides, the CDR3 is TGTGCCAGCAGTGAGGCACGGCCCACAGCTAACTATGGCTACACCTTC.

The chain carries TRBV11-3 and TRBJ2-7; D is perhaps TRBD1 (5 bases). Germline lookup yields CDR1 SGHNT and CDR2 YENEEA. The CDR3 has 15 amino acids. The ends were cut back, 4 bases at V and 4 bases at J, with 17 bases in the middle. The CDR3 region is CASSSSITTVYEQYF. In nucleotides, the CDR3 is TGTGCCAGCAGCTCCTCGATAACGACAGTATACGAGCAGTACTTC.

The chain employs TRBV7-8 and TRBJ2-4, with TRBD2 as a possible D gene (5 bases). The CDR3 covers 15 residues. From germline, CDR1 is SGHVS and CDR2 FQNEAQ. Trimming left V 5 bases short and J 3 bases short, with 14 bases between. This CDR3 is CASSPSRGNKNIQYF. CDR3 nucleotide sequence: TGTGCCAGCAGCCCCAGCCGGGGAAACAAAAACATTCAGTACTTC.

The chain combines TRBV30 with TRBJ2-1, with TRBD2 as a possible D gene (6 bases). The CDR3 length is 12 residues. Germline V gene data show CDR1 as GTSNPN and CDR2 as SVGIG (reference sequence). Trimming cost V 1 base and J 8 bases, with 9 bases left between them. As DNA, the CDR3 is TGTGCCTGGAGTGCGCCGGGGGATGAGCAGTTCTTC. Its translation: CAWSAPGDEQFF. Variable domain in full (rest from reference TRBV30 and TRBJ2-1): SQTIHQWPATLVQPVGSPLSLECTVEGTSNPNLYWYRQAAGRGLQLLFYSVGIGQISSEVPQNLSASRPQDRQFILSSKKLLLSDSGFYLCAWSAPGDEQFFGPGTRLTVL.

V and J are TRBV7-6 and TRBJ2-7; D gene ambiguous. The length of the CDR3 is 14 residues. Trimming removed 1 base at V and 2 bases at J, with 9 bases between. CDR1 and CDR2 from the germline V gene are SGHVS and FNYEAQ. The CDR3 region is CASSLEAVTYEQYF. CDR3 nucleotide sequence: TGTGCCAGCAGCTTAGAGGCGGTTACCTACGAGCAGTACTTC.

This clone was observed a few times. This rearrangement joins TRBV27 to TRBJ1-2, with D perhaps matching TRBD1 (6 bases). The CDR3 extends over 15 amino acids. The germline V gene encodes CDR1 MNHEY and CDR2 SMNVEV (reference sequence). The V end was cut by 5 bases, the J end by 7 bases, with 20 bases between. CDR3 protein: CASSPKLGGGGGYTF. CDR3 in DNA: TGTGCCAGCAGTCCGAAGTTGGGGGGCGGGGGTGGCTACACCTTC.

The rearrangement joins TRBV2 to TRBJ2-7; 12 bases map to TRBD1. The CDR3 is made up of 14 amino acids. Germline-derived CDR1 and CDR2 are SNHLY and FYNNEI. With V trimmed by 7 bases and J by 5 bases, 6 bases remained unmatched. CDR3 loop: CASTPGQGANEQYF. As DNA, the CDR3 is TGTGCCAGCACCCCGGGACAGGGGGCCAACGAGCAGTACTTC.

The CDR3 sequence is CASSFPQPSGVYEQYF. DNA for the CDR3: TGTGCCAGCAGCTTCCCACAGCCGAGCGGGGTCTACGAGCAGTACTTC. The rearrangement uses TRBV7-9 and TRBJ2-7, with 7 bases that match TRBD2. The CDR3 runs 16 residues. Germline V gene data show CDR1 as SEHNR and CDR2 as FQNEAQ (reference sequence). Trimming at V came to 3 bases and at J to 3 bases, leaving 11 bases not matched to a gene.

CDR3 residues: CASSDRVNTEAFF. The DNA of the CDR3 is TGTGCCAGCAGCGACAGGGTTAACACTGAAGCTTTCTTT. The J gene is TRBJ1-1, the V gene TRBV7-3, with TRBD1 matching over 7 bases. V was pared by 5 bases and J by 2 bases, with 2 bases of the junction left unmatched. CDR3 length: 13 residues. Germline lookup yields CDR1 SGHTA and CDR2 FQGTGA.

In nucleotides, the CDR3 is TGTGCCAGCAGTTTGGGGCTAGGTTTTCAATCAGATACGCAGTATTTT. Translated, it gives CASSLGLGFQSDTQYF. The chain combines TRBV27 with TRBJ2-3, with a tentative D call TRBD1 (5 bases). The V end was cut by 3 bases, the J end by 4 bases, with 17 bases between. The CDR3 is made up of 16 amino acids. Germline V gene lookup returns CDR1 MNHEY and CDR2 SMNVEV (reference sequence).

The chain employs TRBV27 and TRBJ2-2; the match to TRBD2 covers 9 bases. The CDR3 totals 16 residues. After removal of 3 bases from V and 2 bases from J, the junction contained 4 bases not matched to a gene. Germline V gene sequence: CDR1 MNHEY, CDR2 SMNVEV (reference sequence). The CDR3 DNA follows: TGTGCCAGCAGTTTCAGCGGGAGGTTAAACACCGGGGAGCTGTTTTTT. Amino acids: CASSFSGRLNTGELFF.

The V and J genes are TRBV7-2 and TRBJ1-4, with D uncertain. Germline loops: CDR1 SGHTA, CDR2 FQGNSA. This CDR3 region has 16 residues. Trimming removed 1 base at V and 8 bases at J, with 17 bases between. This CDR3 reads CASSLGTGQAGEKLFF. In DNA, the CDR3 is TGTGCCAGCAGCTTAGGGACCGGCCAGGCGGGGGAAAAACTGTTTTTT.

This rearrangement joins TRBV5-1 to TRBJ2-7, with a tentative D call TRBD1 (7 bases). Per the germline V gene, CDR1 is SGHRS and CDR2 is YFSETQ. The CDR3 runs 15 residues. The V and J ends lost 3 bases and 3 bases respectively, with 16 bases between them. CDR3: CASSSSGGLIYEQYF. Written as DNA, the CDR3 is TGCGCCAGCAGCTCTTCAGGGGGGTTAATCTACGAGCAGTACTTC.

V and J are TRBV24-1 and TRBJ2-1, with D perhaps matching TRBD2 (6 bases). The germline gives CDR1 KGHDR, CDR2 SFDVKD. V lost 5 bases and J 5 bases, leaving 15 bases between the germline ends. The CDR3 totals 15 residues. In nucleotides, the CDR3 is TGTGCCACCAGTGCACGGGACTTCCCAAACAATGAGCAGTTCTTC. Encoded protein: CATSARDFPNNEQFF.

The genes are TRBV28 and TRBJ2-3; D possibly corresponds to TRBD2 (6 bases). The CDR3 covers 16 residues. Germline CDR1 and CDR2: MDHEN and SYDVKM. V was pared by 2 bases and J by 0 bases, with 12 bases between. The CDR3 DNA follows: TGTGCCAGCAGTTTACAGGCGGGATCTAGCACAGATACGCAGTATTTT. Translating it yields CASSLQAGSSTDTQYF.

Here the CDR3 DNA reads TGTGCCAGCAGTCTAGGGGGCGCGGGACGGGGACGCGACGAGCAGTACTTC. It yields the protein CASSLGGAGRGRDEQYF. This chain uses TRBV6-6 with TRBJ2-7; a weak D match, TRBD1 (7 bases). Germline V gene data show CDR1 as MNHNY and CDR2 as SVGAGI (reference sequence). The CDR3 extends over 17 amino acids. The ends were cut back, 5 bases at V and 5 bases at J, with 25 bases in the middle.

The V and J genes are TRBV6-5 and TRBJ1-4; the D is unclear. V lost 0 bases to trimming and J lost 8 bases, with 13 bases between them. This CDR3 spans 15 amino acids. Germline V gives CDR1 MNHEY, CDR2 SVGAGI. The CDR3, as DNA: TGTGCCAGCAGTTACTCGCAGGCTACGAACGAAAAACTGTTTTTT. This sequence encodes CASSYSQATNEKLFF.

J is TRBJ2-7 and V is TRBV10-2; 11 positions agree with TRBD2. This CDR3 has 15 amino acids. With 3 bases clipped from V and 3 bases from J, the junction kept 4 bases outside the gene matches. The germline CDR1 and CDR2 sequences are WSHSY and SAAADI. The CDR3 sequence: CASSERLAGRYEQYF. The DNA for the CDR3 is TGCGCCAGCAGTGAACGACTAGCGGGGCGCTACGAGCAGTACTTC.

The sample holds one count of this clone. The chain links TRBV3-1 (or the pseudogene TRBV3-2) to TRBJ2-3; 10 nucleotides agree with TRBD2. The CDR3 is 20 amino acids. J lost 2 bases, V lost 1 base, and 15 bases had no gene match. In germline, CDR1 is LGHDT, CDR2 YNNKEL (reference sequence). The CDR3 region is CASSQGSLAGVLSNTDTQYF. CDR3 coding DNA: TGTGCCAGCAGCCAAGGTAGCCTAGCGGGAGTTCTAAGTAACACAGATACGCAGTATTTT.

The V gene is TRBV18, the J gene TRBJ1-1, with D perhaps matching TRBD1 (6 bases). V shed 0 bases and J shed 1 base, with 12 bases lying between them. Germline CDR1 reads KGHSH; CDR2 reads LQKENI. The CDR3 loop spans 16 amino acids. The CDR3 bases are TGTGCCAGCTCACCACCGACCTTGACAGGGAACACTGAAGCTTTCTTT. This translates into CASSPPTLTGNTEAFF.

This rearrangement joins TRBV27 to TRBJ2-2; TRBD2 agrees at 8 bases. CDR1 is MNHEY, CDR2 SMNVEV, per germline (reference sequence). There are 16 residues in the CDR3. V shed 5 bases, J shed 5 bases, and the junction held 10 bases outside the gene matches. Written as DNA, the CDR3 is TGTGCCAGCAGTATCTTAGCGGGAAAACGGACCGGGGAGCTGTTTTTT. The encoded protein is CASSILAGKRTGELFF.

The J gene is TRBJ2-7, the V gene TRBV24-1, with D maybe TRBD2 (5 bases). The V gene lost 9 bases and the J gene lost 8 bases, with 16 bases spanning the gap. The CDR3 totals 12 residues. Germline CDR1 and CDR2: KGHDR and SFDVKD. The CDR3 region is CATSGNGNKQYF. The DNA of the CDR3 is TGTGCCACCTCTGGGAACGGGAACAAGCAGTACTTC.

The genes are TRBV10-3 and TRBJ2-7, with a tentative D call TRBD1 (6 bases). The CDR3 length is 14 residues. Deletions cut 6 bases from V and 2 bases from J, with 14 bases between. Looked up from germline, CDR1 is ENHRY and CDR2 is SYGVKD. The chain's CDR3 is CAISGQQNAYEQYF. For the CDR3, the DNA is TGTGCCATCAGCGGACAGCAAAATGCCTACGAGCAGTACTTC.

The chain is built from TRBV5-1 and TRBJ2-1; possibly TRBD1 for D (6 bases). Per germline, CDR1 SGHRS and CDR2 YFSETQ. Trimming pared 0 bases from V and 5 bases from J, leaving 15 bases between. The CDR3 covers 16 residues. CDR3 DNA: TGCGCCAGCAGCTTGGCGCTCCGGACAGACAACAATGAGCAGTTCTTC. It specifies CASSLALRTDNNEQFF.

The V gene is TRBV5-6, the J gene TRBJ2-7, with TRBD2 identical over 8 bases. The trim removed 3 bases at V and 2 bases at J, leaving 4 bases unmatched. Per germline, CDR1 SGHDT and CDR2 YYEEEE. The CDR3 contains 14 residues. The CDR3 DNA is TGTGCCAGCAGCTGGTTTAGCGGGACCTACGAGCAGTACTTC. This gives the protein CASSWFSGTYEQYF.